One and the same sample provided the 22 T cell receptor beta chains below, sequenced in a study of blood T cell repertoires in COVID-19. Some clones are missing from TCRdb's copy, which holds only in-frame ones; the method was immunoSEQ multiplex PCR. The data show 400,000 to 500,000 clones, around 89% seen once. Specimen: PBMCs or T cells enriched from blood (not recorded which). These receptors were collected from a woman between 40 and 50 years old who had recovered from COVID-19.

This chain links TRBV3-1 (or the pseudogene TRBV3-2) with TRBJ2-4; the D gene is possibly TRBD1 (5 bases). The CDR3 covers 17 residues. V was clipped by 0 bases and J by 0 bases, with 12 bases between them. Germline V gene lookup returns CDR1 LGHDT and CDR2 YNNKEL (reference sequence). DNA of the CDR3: TGTGCCAGCAGCCAAGATGACAGAAGTCTAGCCAAAAACATTCAGTACTTC. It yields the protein CASSQDDRSLAKNIQYF.

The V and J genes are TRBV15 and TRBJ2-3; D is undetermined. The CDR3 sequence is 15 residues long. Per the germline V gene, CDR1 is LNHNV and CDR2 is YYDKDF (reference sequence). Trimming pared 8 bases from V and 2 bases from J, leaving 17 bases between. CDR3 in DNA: TGTGCCACCCGCTCGCGGAGCTCCCACACAGATACGCAGTATTTT. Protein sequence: CATRSRSSHTDTQYF.

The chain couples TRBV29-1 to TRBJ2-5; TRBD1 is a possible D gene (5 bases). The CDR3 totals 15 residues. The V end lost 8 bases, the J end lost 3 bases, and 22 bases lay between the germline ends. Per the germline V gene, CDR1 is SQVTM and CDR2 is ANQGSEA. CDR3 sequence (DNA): TGCAGCTTAATTAAAGGATCGGGCAGGGAAGAGACCCAGTACTTC. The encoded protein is CSLIKGSGREETQYF.

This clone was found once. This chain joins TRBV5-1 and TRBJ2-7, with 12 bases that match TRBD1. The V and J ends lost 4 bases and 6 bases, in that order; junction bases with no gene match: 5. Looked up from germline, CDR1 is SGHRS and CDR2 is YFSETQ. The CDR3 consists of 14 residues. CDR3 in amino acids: CASSVGQGAVEQYF. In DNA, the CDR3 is TGCGCCAGCAGCGTGGGACAGGGGGCTGTCGAGCAGTACTTC.

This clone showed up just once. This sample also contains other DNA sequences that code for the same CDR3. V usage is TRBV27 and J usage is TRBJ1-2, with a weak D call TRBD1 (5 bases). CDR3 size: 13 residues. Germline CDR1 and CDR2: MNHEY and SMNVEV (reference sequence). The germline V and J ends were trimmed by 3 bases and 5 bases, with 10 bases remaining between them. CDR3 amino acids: CASSFGGLYGYTF. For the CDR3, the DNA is TGTGCCAGCAGTTTCGGGGGACTGTATGGCTACACCTTC.

DNA for the CDR3: TGTGCCAGCAGCTTATACGGGACTAGCGTCTACAATGAGCAGTTCTTC. It codes for CASSLYGTSVYNEQFF. The V call is TRBV7-9, the J call TRBJ2-1; 10 bases fit TRBD2. V shed 2 bases and J 3 bases; nucleotides not matched to a gene: 4. The CDR3 spans 16 residues. The germline V gene encodes CDR1 SEHNR and CDR2 FQNEAQ (reference sequence).

CDR3 amino acids: CASSNGQGNKRGYTF. In nucleotides, the CDR3 is TGCGCCAGCAGCAATGGACAGGGTAACAAGCGGGGCTACACCTTC. The chain uses TRBV5-1 and TRBJ1-2, with 8 positions matching TRBD1. V gave up 4 bases and J gave up 8 bases; unmatched junction bases: 13. Looked up from germline, CDR1 is SGHRS and CDR2 is YFSETQ. The CDR3 has 15 residues.

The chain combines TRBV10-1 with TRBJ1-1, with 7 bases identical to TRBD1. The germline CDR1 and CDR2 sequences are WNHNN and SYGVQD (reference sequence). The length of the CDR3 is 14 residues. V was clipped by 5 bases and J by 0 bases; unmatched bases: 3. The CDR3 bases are TGCGCCAGCAGTACAGACAGGGTGAACACTGAAGCTTTCTTT. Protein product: CASSTDRVNTEAFF.

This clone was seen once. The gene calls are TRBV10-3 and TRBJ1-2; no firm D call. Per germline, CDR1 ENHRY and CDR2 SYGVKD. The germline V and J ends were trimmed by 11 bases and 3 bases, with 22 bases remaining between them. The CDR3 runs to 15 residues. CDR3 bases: TGTGCCGCGGGGAGTAACGCAGGAACTGACTATGGCTACACCTTC. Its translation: CAAGSNAGTDYGYTF.

CDR3 in DNA: TGTGCCAGCAGCGTATGGGGGGGAGCCCCTGAGGAGACCCAGTACTTC. Protein: CASSVWGGAPEETQYF. The chain couples TRBV7-6 to TRBJ2-5; TRBD2 matches 7 bases. This CDR3 contains 16 residues. J lost 5 bases, V lost 5 bases, and 14 bases had no gene match. Germline V lookup: CDR1 SGHVS, CDR2 FNYEAQ.

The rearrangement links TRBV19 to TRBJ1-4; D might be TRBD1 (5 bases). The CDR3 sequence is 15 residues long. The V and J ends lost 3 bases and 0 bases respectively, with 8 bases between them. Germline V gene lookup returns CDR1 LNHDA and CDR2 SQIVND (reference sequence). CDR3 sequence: CASSIGAATNEKLFF. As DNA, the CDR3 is TGTGCCAGTAGTATTGGGGCTGCAACTAATGAAAAACTGTTTTTT.

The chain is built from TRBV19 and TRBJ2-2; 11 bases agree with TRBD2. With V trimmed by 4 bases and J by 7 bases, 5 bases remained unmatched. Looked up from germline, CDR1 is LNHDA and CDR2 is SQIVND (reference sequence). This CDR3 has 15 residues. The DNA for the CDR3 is TGTGCCAGTAGTAGCATAGCGGGAGGGTACGGGGAGCTGTTTTTT. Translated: CASSSIAGGYGELFF.

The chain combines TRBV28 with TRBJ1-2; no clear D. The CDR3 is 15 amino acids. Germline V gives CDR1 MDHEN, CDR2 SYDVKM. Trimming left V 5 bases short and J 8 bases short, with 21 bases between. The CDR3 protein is CASSTRPLTLKGYTF. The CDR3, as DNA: TGTGCCAGCAGTACCCGACCACTAACTCTGAAAGGCTACACCTTC.

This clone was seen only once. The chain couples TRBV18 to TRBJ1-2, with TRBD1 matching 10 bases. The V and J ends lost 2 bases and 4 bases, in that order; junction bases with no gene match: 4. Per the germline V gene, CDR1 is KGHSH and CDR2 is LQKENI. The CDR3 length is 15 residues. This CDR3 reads CASSPAGQGFYGYTF. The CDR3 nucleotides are TGTGCCAGCTCACCAGCGGGACAGGGGTTCTATGGCTACACCTTC.

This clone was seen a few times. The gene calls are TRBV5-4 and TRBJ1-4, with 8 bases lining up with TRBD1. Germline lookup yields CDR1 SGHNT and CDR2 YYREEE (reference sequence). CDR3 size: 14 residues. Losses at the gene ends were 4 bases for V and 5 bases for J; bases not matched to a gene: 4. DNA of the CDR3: TGTGCCAGCAGCCCGGACAGGGACAATGAAAAACTGTTTTTT. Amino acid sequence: CASSPDRDNEKLFF.

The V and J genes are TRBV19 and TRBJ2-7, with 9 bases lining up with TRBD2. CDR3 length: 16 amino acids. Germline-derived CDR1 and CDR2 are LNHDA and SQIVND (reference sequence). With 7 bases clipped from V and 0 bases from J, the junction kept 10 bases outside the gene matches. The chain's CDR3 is CASKDPSGTSSYEQYF. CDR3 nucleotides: TGTGCCAGTAAGGATCCTAGCGGGACCTCCTCCTACGAGCAGTACTTC.

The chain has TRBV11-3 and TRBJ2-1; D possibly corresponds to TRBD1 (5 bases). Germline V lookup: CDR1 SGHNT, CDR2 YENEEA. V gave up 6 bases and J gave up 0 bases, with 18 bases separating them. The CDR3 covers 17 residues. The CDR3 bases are TGTGCCAGCAGTCCAGGGTTGGGCATAAGCTCCTACAATGAGCAGTTCTTC. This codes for CASSPGLGISSYNEQFF.

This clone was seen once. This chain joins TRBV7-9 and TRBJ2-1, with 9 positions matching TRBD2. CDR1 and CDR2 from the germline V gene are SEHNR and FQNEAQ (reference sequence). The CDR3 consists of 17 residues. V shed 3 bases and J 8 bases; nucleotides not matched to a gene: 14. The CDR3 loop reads CASSFWFRGRAGHEQFF. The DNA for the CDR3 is TGTGCCAGCAGCTTTTGGTTTCGCGGGAGGGCGGGCCATGAGCAGTTCTTC.

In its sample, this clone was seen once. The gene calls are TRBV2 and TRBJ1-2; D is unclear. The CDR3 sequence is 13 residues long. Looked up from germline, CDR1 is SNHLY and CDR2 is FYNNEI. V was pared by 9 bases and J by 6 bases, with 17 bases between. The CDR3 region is CAREKTGEDGYTF. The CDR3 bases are TGTGCCAGAGAGAAAACTGGGGAGGATGGCTACACCTTC.

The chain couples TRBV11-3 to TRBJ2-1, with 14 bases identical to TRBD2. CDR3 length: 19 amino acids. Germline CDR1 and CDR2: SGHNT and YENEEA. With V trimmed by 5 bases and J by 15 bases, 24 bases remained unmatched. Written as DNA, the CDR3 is TGTGCCAGCAGCCCCGAGGGGACTAGCGGGAGCGTAGGTTTGGTTCAGGGGTTCTTC. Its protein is CASSPEGTSGSVGLVQGFF.

The CDR3 DNA reads TGTGCCAGCGCGGACAGTATGAACACTGAAGCTTTCTTT. Amino acids: CASADSMNTEAFF. The genes are TRBV2 and TRBJ1-1; D may be TRBD1 (6 bases). The CDR3 totals 13 residues. Germline CDR1 SNHLY, CDR2 FYNNEI. V was clipped by 8 bases and J by 0 bases, with 10 bases between them.

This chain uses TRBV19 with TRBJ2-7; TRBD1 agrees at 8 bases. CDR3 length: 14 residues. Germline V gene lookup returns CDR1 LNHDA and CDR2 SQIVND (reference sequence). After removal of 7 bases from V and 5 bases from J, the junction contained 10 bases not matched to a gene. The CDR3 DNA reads TGTGCCAGTAATTTGAGGACAGGGATGCACGAGCAGTACTTC. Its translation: CASNLRTGMHEQYF.